The clone carrying this T cell receptor (beta chain) came up a few times. Its specificity is unknown. PCR was performed using 60 Vbeta and 13 Jbeta primers. Only in-frame clones appear in the TCRdb table, and some are missing; sequencing was by immunoSEQ multiplex PCR. This table holds around 140,000 clones, around two thirds found once. This sample was taken from a study of cytomegalovirus exposure and HLA in healthy donors. Study outcomes and limitations: A cluster of highly shared sequence variants was likely a sequencing artifact. A later analysis showed HLA-associated TCR beta chains outstripping equally common others in clonal expansion.

V shed 0 bases and J shed 1 base, with 3 bases lying between them. Germline assignment: CDR1 MNHEY and CDR2 SMNVEV (reference sequence). The CDR3 spans 13 residues. The specimen was PBMCs. The sequence derives from a woman aged 18-35 years in good health and CMV-seronegative. The J gene is TRBJ2-5, the V gene TRBV27; D remains unclear. CDR3 sequence reads: CASSLSRQETQYF. Here the CDR3 DNA reads TGTGCCAGCAGTTTATCTCGCCAAGAGACCCAGTACTTC.